This T cell receptor (beta chain) was sequenced in a study of shared clonotypes between healthy human individuals. Assay used: immunoSEQ multiplex PCR; TCRdb lists only in-frame clones, some missing. Here the sample spans around 690,000 clones, less than 95% being singletons. The CDR3 has 18 amino acids. J lost 3 bases, V lost 1 base, and 13 bases had no gene match. Germline CDR1 reads SGHVS; CDR2 reads FQNEAQ. The chain links TRBV7-8 to TRBJ2-7; 9 bases fit TRBD1. This TCR was sampled from a man aged 18 to 30 in good health. Some clones in this sample may be carry-over from other donors' samples. The sequencing sample was made of memory CD8+ T cells from PBMCs. This sample's subset: CD45RO+ cells pooled with CCR7-negative TemRA cells. Here the CDR3 reads CASSLDRDRDRDLYEQYF. The CDR3 nucleotides read TGTGCCAGCAGCTTAGATAGGGACCGGGACAGGGATCTCTACGAGCAGTACTTC.